This T cell receptor beta chain comes out of a study of CD8+CD57+ T cells in acquired aplastic anemia. Sequencing involved patients with CD8+CD57+ cell expansion previously shown by flow cytometry. Patients uniformly had severe acquired aplastic anemia. Profiles of TCR beta VDJ and CDR3 were generated from a genomic DNA template. MiXCR, run by TCRdb on the reads, gives a single entry per CDR3 protein. Of some 150,000 distinct CDR3 sequences detected, about two thirds appear once; the ten largest clones hold under 60%. The sequence was obtained from a human donor with aplastic anemia. Sequencing was carried out using sorted CD4+, CD8+, or CD8+CD57+ T cells (not recorded which) from PBMCs.

CDR3 nucleotides: TGCGCCAGCAGCATGGGGGGTCGGAAGAACACTGAAGCTTTCTTT. Translation: CASSMGGRKNTEAFF. The J gene is TRBJ1-1, the V gene TRBV5-1; D perhaps matches TRBD1 (5 bases). CDR1 is SGHRS and CDR2 is YFSETQ in the germline V gene. Trimming removed 4 bases at V and 1 base at J, with 14 bases between. The CDR3 extends over 15 amino acids.